A selection of T cell receptor beta chains follows, all from one sample in a study of monozygotic twins with inflammatory bowel disease. Using the 5' RACE reads, TCRdb records one entry per CDR3 protein without DNA. This sample's table reports about 300,000 distinct CDR3 sequences. Material: blood. The receptors originated from a human donor with ulcerative colitis or Crohn's disease, or a healthy co-twin of an affected twin (not recorded which). The CDR3 runs from the conserved cysteine through the conserved F or W.

V gene,CDR3 length,J gene,CDR3 protein
TRBV6-2/TRBV6-3,17,TRBJ2-1,CASTGPIDRKTHNEQFF
TRBV20-1,15,TRBJ1-1,CSARHPAGRNTEAFF
TRBV2,14,TRBJ2-1,CASSPRDSYNEQFF
TRBV5-1,16,TRBJ2-3,CASSNRLAGSTDTQYF
TRBV29-1,14,TRBJ2-7,CSVVGRLNTYEQYF
TRBV6-5,13,TRBJ1-2,CASSLTASYGYTF
TRBV25-1,15,TRBJ2-3,CASSELGGIGSGQYF
TRBV6-2/TRBV6-3,13,TRBJ2-7,CASSRSGLYEQYF
TRBV10-2,12,TRBJ2-7,CASTPSRNEQYF
TRBV7-2,15,TRBJ1-5,CASSLEARWQQPQHF
TRBV5-1,15,TRBJ2-1,CASSLESQIWNEQFF
TRBV7-9,16,TRBJ1-4,CASSSRRDPGGEKLFF
TRBV20-1,14,TRBJ1-5,CSARGWTGDQPQHF
TRBV7-7,13,TRBJ2-3,CASSLAEADTQYF
TRBV12-3/TRBV12-4,14,TRBJ2-5,CASSSGRGQETQYF
TRBV9,15,TRBJ1-1,CASSKTGTANTEAFF
TRBV12-3/TRBV12-4,15,TRBJ2-2,CASSFNRGVTGELFF
TRBV28,11,TRBJ2-7,CASRVVHEQYF
TRBV20-1,21,TRBJ2-2,CSASAAPGTSVPFANTGELFF
TRBV18,12,TRBJ1-1,CASSWDRGIAFF
TRBV28,15,TRBJ2-3,CASSSTTSQHDTQYF
TRBV5-1,16,TRBJ1-1,CASSFQTTGAATEAFF
TRBV6-5,12,TRBJ2-1,CASSYSGQSWFF
TRBV5-1,15,TRBJ2-4,CASSLGNTAKNIQYF
TRBV19,12,TRBJ2-5,CASSDWGETQYF
TRBV27,16,TRBJ2-6,CASSLAGTLRANVLTF
TRBV5-1,16,TRBJ2-2,CASSWGLGSNTGELSF
TRBV4-3,17,TRBJ2-7,CASSQDRLADNSYEQYF
TRBV2,14,TRBJ2-3,CAGRQGQGTDTQYF
TRBV5-5,15,TRBJ2-7,CASTTTGTGVDEQYF
TRBV12-3/TRBV12-4,15,TRBJ2-7,CASSFIGPGNGPQYF
TRBV29-1,11,TRBJ1-2,CSIWHGRGYTF
TRBV6-5,13,TRBJ1-5,CASSWTGLGPQHF
TRBV19,15,TRBJ1-1,CASSMQGLAKTEAFF
TRBV20-1,11,TRBJ1-6,CSADWGAPLHF
TRBV10-2,14,TRBJ1-2,CASSSGGVPYGYTF
TRBV27,15,TRBJ2-1,CASSLIPGLVSEQFF
TRBV28,13,TRBJ2-6,CASLVSGANVLTF
TRBV7-7,15,TRBJ2-5,CASSPLGPGVQTQYF
TRBV7-9,13,TRBJ2-1,CASSLAVSNEQFF
TRBV25-1,16,TRBJ2-5,CASSEGTENAWETQYF
TRBV15,16,TRBJ1-4,CATSRVSRRGGEKLFF
TRBV12-3/TRBV12-4,12,TRBJ1-6,CASSTGGAPLHF
TRBV6-1,16,TRBJ2-7,CASSLRWQGGSYEQYF
TRBV29-1,11,TRBJ2-3,CSVSSSRVQYF
TRBV2,12,TRBJ2-2,CASTEDGGELFF
TRBV18,16,TRBJ1-5,CASSPSQGYGNQPQHF
TRBV19,15,TRBJ2-3,CASSISGGASDTQYF
TRBV24-1,17,TRBJ2-6,CATSEGQLANGANVLTF
TRBV28,14,TRBJ1-2,CASSPGTGVYGYTF
TRBV5-4,16,TRBJ2-1,CASSPQGVPSYNEQFF
TRBV27,18,TRBJ2-5,CASRISTSGGLRQETQYF